This entry is about one T cell receptor (beta chain). The participants were between roughly 18 and 100 years old and came from 24 US areas. Before being deemed recovered, Cohort 3 donors had two negative PCRs, clearance, or symptom resolution. This entry is derived from a study of blood T cell repertoires in COVID-19. In the original workflow: Amplification with reference gene primers provided the estimates of nucleated cell counts. Assay: immunoSEQ multiplex PCR; the TCRdb copy retains only in-frame clones and omits some. V and J calls and clone size follow that table, whereas D and trimming were derived from the DNA. The sample has around 300,000 clones; 80% to 90% are singletons. The CDR3 sequence is 10 residues long. Germline V gene lookup returns CDR1 DFQATT and CDR2 SNEGSKA (reference sequence).

The chain is built from TRBV20-1 and TRBJ2-7; tentative D call: TRBD1 (6 bases). The sample taken for sequencing was PBMCs or T cells enriched from blood (not recorded which). This clonotype originated in a man under 40 who had recovered from COVID-19. The CDR3 bases are TGCAGCGGACAGAACTACGAGCAGTACTTC. Encoded protein: CSGQNYEQYF.